One and the same sample provided the 18 T cell receptor beta chains below, sequenced in a study of blood T cell repertoires in COVID-19. Sequencing was performed with immunoSEQ multiplex PCR; in TCRdb, only in-frame clones are kept and a portion is missing. The top ten clones hold about 6.1% of a sample with some 160,000 clones, around four fifths of them seen once. Sample: PBMCs or T cells enriched from blood (not recorded which). Every receptor here comes from a woman aged 40 to 50 who had recovered from COVID-19.

This clone was seen only once. This rearrangement joins TRBV19 to TRBJ1-2; D call uncertain. V was clipped by 7 bases and J by 6 bases, with 18 bases between them. Germline V gene data show CDR1 as LNHDA and CDR2 as SQIVND (reference sequence). This CDR3 is built from 14 residues. CDR3 loop: CASTPGPGGHGYTF. The CDR3 DNA sequence: TGTGCCAGTACCCCCGGACCCGGCGGGCATGGCTACACCTTC.

The V call is TRBV2, the J call TRBJ2-2, with D tentatively TRBD2 (5 bases). Germline CDR1 reads SNHLY; CDR2 reads FYNNEI. V dropped 6 bases and J dropped 4 bases, with 15 bases sitting between them. The CDR3 length is 15 residues. CDR3 residues: CASSSTNRGTGELFF. CDR3 DNA: TGTGCCAGCAGCAGCACGAACCGGGGCACCGGGGAGCTGTTTTTT.

The chain is built from TRBV7-9 and TRBJ2-2, with 9 bases aligning to TRBD2. The germline V gene encodes CDR1 SEHNR and CDR2 FQNEAQ (reference sequence). Trimming took 4 bases from V and 1 from J; bases not matched to a gene: 7. This CDR3 region has 17 residues. In DNA, the CDR3 is TGTGCCAGCAGCTCTTTGCTAGCGGGGATGAACACCGGGGAGCTGTTTTTT. Protein product: CASSSLLAGMNTGELFF. The variable domain in full, with the rest retrieved from reference TRBV7-9 and TRBJ2-2, is DTGVSQNPRHKITKRGQNVTFRCDPISEHNRLYWYRQTLGQGPEFLTYFQNEAQLEKSRLLSDRFSAERPKGSFSTLEIQRTEQGDSAMYLCASSSLLAGMNTGELFFGEGSRLTVL.

V is TRBV7-9 and J is TRBJ2-5, with D unclear. V was trimmed by 5 bases and J by 3 bases, leaving 7 bases between them. Germline CDR1 reads SEHNR; CDR2 reads FQNEAQ (reference sequence). The CDR3 runs to 12 residues. CDR3 region: CASSPLKETQYF. CDR3 bases: TGTGCCAGCAGCCCACTAAAAGAGACCCAGTACTTC.

The J gene is TRBJ1-2, the V gene TRBV23-1; TRBD1 aligns across 8 bases. Being an ORF, TRBV23-1 has a function that is uncertain. The J segment lost 1 base and the V segment lost 6 bases, leaving 10 bases of the junction unmatched. There are 16 residues in the CDR3. The CDR3 coding sequence is TGCGCCAGCAGCCCGCTGGGGACAGGTTATAACTATGGCTACACCTTC. Translated: CASSPLGTGYNYGYTF.

The chain is built from TRBV4-2 and TRBJ1-5; a possible D gene is TRBD1 (6 bases). Germline V gene data show CDR1 as LGHNA and CDR2 as YNFKEQ. The germline V and J ends were trimmed by 0 bases and 7 bases, with 16 bases remaining between them. This CDR3 contains 16 residues. The CDR3 DNA is TGTGCCAGCAGCCAAGAAACTGTGGGGGCTCGGCAGCCCCAGCATTTT. Encoded protein: CASSQETVGARQPQHF.

The chain couples TRBV28 to TRBJ2-3; possibly TRBD1 for D (6 bases). This CDR3 is built from 17 residues. CDR1 is MDHEN and CDR2 is SYDVKM in the germline V gene. V shed 3 bases and J shed 0 bases, with 16 bases lying between them. CDR3 sequence: CASSLGQGNPSTDTQYF. The CDR3 DNA reads TGTGCCAGCAGTTTGGGGCAGGGGAATCCTAGCACAGATACGCAGTATTTT.

V usage is TRBV6-6 and J usage is TRBJ1-1; unclear D gene. The CDR3 is 16 residues long. V lost 5 bases and J lost 0, with 16 bases in between. CDR1 and CDR2 from the germline V gene are MNHNY and SVGAGI (reference sequence). CDR3 bases: TGTGCCAGCAGTCGACCTGATGGGCAGTTGAACACTGAAGCTTTCTTT. Protein product: CASSRPDGQLNTEAFF.

The chain links TRBV6-5 to TRBJ2-1, with TRBD1 identical over 11 bases. V was pared by 4 bases and J by 9 bases, with 8 bases of the junction left unmatched. CDR3 length: 15 residues. CDR1 and CDR2 from the germline V gene are MNHEY and SVGAGI. As DNA, the CDR3 is TGTGCCAGCAGTTCAACCGGGACAGGGGGGCGTGAGCAGTTCTTC. Its protein product is CASSSTGTGGREQFF.

This chain joins TRBV10-3 and TRBJ1-6, with D tentatively TRBD1 (5 bases). V was shortened by 6 bases and J by 6 bases, with 12 bases between the two germline ends. Looked up from germline, CDR1 is ENHRY and CDR2 is SYGVKD. CDR3 length equals 14 residues. CDR3 nucleotide sequence: TGTGCCATCAGGGCGGACACGCGTAATTCACCCCTCCACTTT. Translating gives CAIRADTRNSPLHF.

The chain carries TRBV4-2 and TRBJ2-7; 8 nucleotides match TRBD2. The germline V gene encodes CDR1 LGHNA and CDR2 YNFKEQ. Trimming cost V 2 bases and J 2 bases; bases outside gene matches: 8. CDR3 length: 16 residues. The CDR3 spells CASSQPQISGAYEQYF. CDR3 in DNA: TGTGCCAGCAGCCAACCTCAAATTAGCGGGGCCTACGAGCAGTACTTC.

The rearrangement joins TRBV3-1 (or the pseudogene TRBV3-2) to TRBJ1-5; D call uncertain. Trimming stripped 1 base from V and 2 bases from J, with 9 bases between. The CDR3 loop spans 15 amino acids. Germline CDR1 LGHDT, CDR2 YNNKEL (reference sequence). CDR3 region: CASSQGWERNQPQHF. Here the CDR3 DNA reads TGTGCCAGCAGCCAAGGATGGGAGCGCAATCAGCCCCAGCATTTT.

The J gene is TRBJ1-6, the V gene TRBV28, with D uncertain. The CDR3 contains 13 residues. CDR1 MDHEN and CDR2 SYDVKM come from the germline V gene. V was pared by 4 bases and J by 7 bases, with 8 bases between. CDR3 DNA sequence: TGTGCCAGCAGTTCCCGAGGGAATTCACCCCTCCACTTT. Encoded protein: CASSSRGNSPLHF.

The CDR3: CASSPLIAGAGTGETQYF. The DNA of the CDR3 is TGCGCCAGCAGCCCCCTTATAGCGGGAGCGGGGACGGGAGAGACCCAGTACTTC. The chain employs TRBV5-1 and TRBJ2-5; 9 nucleotides agree with TRBD2. The V segment lost 4 bases and the J segment 4 bases; nucleotides outside the gene matches: 17. The germline CDR1 and CDR2 sequences are SGHRS and YFSETQ. This CDR3 has 18 amino acids.

This clone has more than one count but fewer than ten. The CDR3, as DNA: TGTGCCAGTAGATTCAGGGGTCGGGACACTGAAGCTTTCTTT. It codes for CASRFRGRDTEAFF. V and J are TRBV19 and TRBJ1-1; tentative D call: TRBD1 (6 bases). Trimming cost V 6 bases and J 3 bases, with 14 bases left between them. The CDR3 is made up of 14 amino acids. Germline V gene lookup returns CDR1 LNHDA and CDR2 SQIVND (reference sequence).

V gene TRBV5-4 combines with J gene TRBJ1-6; 12 bases are a match to TRBD1. This CDR3 comprises 16 residues. Per the germline V gene, CDR1 is SGHNT and CDR2 is YYREEE (reference sequence). V shed 4 bases and J 6 bases; nucleotides not matched to a gene: 5. CDR3 residues: CASSPGQGASNSPLHF. CDR3 bases: TGTGCCAGCAGCCCGGGACAGGGGGCTAGTAATTCACCCCTCCACTTT.

This rearrangement joins TRBV7-8 to TRBJ2-7; 11 positions agree with TRBD1. V trimming: 1 base; J trimming: 0 bases; junction bases outside the gene matches: 8. CDR3 length: 18 residues. Germline-derived CDR1 and CDR2 are SGHVS and FQNEAQ. The CDR3 reads CASSLGTGGEALSYEQYF. In nucleotides, the CDR3 is TGTGCCAGCAGCTTAGGGACAGGGGGCGAGGCCCTCTCCTACGAGCAGTACTTC.

This chain connects TRBV29-1 to TRBJ2-1; the match to TRBD2 covers 7 bases. This CDR3 has 9 residues. Germline CDR1 is SQVTM and CDR2 is ANQGSEA. Unmatched junction bases numbered 0, after V lost 7 bases and J lost 9 bases. Here the CDR3 reads CSGGSEQFF. Here the CDR3 DNA reads TGCAGCGGCGGGAGTGAGCAGTTCTTC.